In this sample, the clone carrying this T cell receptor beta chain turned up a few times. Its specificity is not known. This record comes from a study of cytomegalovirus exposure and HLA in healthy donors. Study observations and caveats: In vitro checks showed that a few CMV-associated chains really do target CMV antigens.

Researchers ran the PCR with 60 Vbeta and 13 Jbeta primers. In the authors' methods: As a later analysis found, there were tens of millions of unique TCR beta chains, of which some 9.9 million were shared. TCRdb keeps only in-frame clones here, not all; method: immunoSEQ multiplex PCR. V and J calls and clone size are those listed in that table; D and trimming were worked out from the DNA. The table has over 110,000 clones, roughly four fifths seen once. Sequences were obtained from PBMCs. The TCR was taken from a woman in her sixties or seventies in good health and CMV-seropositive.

The CDR3 here is CASSLPGNTEAFF. The CDR3 DNA reads TGTGCCAGCAGTCTCCCGGGGAACACTGAAGCTTTCTTT. The rearrangement joins TRBV6-6 to TRBJ1-1; D gene ambiguous. CDR3 length: 13 residues. Trimming shortened V by 5 bases and J by 1 base, and 8 bases separated the two germline ends. Germline V lookup: CDR1 MNHNY, CDR2 SVGAGI (reference sequence).